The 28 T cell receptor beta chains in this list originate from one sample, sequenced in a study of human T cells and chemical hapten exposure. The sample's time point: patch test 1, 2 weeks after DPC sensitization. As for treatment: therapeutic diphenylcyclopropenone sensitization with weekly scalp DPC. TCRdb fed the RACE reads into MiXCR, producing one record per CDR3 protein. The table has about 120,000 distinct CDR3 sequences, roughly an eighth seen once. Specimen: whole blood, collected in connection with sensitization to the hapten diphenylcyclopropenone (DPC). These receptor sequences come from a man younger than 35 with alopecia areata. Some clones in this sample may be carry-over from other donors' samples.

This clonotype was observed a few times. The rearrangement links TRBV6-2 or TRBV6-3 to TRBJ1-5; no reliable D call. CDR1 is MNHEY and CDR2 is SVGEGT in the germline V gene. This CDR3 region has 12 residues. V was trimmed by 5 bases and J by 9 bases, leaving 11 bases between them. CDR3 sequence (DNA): TGTGCCAGCAGTACGACGGCCAGGCCCCAGCATTTT. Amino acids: CASSTTARPQHF.

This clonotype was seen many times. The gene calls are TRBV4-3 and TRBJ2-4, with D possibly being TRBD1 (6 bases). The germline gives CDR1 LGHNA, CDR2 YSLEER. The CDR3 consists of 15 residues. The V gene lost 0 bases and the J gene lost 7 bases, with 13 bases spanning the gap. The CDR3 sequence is CASSQDQGFSNIQYF. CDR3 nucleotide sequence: TGCGCCAGCAGCCAAGATCAGGGGTTCAGCAACATTCAGTACTTC.

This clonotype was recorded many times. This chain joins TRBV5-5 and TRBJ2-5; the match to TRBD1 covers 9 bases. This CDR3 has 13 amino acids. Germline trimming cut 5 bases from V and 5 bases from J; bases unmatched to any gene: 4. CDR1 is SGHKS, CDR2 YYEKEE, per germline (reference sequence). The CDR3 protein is CASRRTGVETQYF. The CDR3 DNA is TGTGCCAGCAGAAGGACAGGGGTGGAGACCCAGTACTTC.

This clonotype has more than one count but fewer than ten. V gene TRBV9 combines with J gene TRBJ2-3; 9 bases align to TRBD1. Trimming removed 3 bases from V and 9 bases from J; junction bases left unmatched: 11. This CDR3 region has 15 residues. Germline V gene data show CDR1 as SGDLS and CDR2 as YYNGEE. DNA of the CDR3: TGTGCCAGCAGCGCTACAGGGGGCGAGGGAGTGACGCAGTATTTT. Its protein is CASSATGGEGVTQYF. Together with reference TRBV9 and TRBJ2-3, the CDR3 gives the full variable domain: DSGVTQTPKHLITATGQRVTLRCSPRSGDLSVYWYQQSLDQGLQFLIQYYNGEERAKGNILERFSAQQFPDLHSELNLSSLELGDSALYFCASSATGGEGVTQYFGPGTRLTVL.

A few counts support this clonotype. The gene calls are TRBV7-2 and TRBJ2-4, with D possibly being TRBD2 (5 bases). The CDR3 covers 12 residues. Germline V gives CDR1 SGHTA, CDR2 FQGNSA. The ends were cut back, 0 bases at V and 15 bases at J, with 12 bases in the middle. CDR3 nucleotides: TGTGCCAGCAGCTTAGCGTCCGGGGATCTGTACTTC. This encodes CASSLASGDLYF.

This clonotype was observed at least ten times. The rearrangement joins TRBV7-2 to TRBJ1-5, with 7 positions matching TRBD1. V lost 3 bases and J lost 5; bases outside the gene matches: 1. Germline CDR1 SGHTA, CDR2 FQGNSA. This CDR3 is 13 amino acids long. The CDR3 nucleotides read TGTGCCAGCAGCTTTACAGGGGATCAGCCCCAGCATTTT. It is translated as CASSFTGDQPQHF.

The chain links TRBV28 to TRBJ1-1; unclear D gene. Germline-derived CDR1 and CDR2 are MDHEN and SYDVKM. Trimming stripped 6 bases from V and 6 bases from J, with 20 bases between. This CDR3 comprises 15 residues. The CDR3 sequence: CASSPISQATAEAFF. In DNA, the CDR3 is TGTGCCAGCAGCCCAATCAGTCAGGCGACCGCTGAAGCTTTCTTT.

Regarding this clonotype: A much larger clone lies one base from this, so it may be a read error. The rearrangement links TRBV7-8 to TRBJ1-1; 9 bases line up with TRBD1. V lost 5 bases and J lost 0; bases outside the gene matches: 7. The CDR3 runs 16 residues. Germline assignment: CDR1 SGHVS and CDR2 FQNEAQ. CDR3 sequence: CASSPRTGAMNTEAFF. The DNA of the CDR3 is TGTGCCAGCAGCCCTCGGACAGGGGCAATGAACACTGAAGCTTTCTTT.

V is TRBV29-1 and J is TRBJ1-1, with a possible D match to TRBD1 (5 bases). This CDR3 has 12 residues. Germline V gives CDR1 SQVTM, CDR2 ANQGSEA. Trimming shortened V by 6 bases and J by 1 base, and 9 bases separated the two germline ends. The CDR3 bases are TGCAGCGTGGGGGGGAAGAACACTGAAGCTTTCTTT. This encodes CSVGGKNTEAFF.

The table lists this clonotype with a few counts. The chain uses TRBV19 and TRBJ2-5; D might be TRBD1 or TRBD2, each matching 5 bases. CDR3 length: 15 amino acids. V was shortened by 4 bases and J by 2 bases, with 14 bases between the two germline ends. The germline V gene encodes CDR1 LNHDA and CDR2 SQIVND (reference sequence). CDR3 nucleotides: TGTGCCAGTAGTACGTGGGACCTGAGGCAAGAGACCCAGTACTTC. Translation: CASSTWDLRQETQYF.

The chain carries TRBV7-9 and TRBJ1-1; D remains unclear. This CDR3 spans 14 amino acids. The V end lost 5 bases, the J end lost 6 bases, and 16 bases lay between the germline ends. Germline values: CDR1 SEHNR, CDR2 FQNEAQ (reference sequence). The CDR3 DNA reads TGTGCCAGCAGCCCCAAGGCGAGCGGGCCTGAAGCTTTCTTT. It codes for CASSPKASGPEAFF.

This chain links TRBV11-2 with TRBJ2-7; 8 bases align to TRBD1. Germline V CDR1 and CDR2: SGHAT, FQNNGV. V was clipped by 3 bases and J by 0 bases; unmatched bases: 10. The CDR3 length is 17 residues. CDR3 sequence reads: CASSLGDWDRTSYEQYF. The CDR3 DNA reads TGTGCCAGCAGCTTGGGTGATTGGGACAGGACCTCCTACGAGCAGTACTTC.

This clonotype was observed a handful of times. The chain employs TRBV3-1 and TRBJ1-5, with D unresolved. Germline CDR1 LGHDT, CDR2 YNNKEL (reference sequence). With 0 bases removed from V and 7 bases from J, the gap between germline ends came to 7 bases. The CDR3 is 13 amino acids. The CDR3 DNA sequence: TGTGCCAGCAGCCAAGATATCGTCCAGCCCCAGCATTTT. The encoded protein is CASSQDIVQPQHF.

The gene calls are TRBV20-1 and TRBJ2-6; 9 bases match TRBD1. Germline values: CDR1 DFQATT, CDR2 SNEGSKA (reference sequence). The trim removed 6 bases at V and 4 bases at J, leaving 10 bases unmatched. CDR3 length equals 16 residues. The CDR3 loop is CSATGTGYYGANVLTF. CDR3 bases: TGCAGTGCCACCGGGACAGGGTATTACGGGGCCAACGTCCTGACTTTC.

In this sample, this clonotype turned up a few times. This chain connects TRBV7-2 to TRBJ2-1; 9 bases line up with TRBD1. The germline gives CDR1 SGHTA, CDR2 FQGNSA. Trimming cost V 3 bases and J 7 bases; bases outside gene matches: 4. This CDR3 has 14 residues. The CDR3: CASSFRQGGNEQFF. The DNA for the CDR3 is TGTGCCAGCAGCTTCAGACAGGGGGGGAATGAGCAGTTCTTC.

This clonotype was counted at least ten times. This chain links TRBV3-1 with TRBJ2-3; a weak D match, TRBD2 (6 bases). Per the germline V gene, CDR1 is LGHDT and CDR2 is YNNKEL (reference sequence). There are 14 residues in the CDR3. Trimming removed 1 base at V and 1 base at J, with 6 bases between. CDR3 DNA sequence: TGTGCCAGCAGCCAAGGACTAGGCACAGATACGCAGTATTTT. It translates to CASSQGLGTDTQYF.

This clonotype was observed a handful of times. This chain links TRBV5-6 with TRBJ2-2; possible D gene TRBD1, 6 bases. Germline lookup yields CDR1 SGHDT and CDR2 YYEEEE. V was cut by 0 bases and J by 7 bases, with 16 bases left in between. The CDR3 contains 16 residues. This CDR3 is CASSLVGRGVHGELFF. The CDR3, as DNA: TGTGCCAGCAGCTTGGTGGGCAGGGGCGTTCACGGGGAGCTGTTTTTT.

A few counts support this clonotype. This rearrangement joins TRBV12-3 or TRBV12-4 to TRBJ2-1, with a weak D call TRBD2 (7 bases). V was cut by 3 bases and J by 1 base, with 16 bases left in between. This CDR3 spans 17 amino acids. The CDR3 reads CASSFDGGPSSYNEQFF. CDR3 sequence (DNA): TGTGCCAGCAGTTTTGACGGGGGGCCTAGTTCCTACAATGAGCAGTTCTTC.

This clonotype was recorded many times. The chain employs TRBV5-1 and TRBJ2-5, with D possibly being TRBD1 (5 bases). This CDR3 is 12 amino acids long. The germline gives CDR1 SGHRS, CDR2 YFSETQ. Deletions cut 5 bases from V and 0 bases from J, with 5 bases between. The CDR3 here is CASRTDQETQYF. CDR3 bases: TGCGCCAGCAGGACAGACCAAGAGACCCAGTACTTC.

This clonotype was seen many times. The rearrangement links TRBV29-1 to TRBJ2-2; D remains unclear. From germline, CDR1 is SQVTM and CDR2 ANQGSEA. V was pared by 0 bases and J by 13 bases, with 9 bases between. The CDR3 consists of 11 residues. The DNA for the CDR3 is TGCAGCGTTGAAGAAGGCCCAAGGCTGTTTTTT. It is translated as CSVEEGPRLFF.

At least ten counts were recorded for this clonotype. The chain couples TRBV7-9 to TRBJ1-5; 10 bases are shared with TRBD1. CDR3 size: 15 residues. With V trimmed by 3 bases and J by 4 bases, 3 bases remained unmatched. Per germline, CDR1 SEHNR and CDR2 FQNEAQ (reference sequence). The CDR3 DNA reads TGTGCCAGCAGCTTGGGACAGGGGTTAAATCAGCCCCAGCATTTT. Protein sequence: CASSLGQGLNQPQHF.

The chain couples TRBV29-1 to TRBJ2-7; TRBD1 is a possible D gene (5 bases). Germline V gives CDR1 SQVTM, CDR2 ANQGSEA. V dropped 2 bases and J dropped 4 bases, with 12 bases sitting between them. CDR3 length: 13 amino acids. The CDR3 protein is CSVEPSPGYEQYF. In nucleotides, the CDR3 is TGCAGCGTTGAACCAAGTCCAGGGTACGAGCAGTACTTC.

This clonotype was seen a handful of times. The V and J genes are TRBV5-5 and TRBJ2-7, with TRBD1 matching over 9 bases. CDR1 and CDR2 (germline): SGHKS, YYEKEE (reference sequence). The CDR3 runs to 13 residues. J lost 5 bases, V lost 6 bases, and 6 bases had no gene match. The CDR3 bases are TGTGCCAGCAAACGGGACAGGGCGAACGAGCAGTACTTC. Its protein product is CASKRDRANEQYF.

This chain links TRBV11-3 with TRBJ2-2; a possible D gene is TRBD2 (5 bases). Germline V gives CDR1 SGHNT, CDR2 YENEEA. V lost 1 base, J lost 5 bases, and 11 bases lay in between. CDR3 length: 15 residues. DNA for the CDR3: TGTGCCAGCAGCTTAGGACGGGGTCCGACCGGGGAGCTGTTTTTT. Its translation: CASSLGRGPTGELFF.

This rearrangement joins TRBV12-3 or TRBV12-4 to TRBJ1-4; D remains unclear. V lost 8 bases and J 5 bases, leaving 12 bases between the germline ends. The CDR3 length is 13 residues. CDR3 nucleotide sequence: TGTGCCAGCGGGGTCCCAGAAAATGAAAAACTGTTTTTT. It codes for CASGVPENEKLFF.

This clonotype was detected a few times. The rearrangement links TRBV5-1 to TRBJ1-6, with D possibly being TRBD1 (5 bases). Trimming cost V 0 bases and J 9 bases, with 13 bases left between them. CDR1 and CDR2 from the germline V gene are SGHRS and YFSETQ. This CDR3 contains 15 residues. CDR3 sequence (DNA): TGCGCCAGCAGCTTGGATCCGGACACAGGTTCACCCCTCCACTTT. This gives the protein CASSLDPDTGSPLHF.

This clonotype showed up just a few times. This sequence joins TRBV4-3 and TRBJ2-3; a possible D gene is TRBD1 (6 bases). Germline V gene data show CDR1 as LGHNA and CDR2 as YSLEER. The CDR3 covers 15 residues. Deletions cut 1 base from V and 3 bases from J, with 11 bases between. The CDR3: CASSQANRVTDTQYF. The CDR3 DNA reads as TGCGCCAGCAGCCAAGCAAACAGGGTAACAGATACGCAGTATTTT.

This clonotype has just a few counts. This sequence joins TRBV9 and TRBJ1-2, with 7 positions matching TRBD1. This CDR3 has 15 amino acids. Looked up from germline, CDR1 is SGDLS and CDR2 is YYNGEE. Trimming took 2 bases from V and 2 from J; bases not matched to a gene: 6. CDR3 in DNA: TGTGCCAGCAGCGTCGGCGGGACAGCCAACTATGGCTACACCTTC. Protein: CASSVGGTANYGYTF.